This T cell receptor beta chain derives from a study of T cells in localized non-small cell lung cancer. The CDR3 runs to 14 residues. The germline gives CDR1 ENHRY, CDR2 SYGVKD. V lost 11 bases, J lost 3 bases, and 10 bases stayed unmatched. TCRdb's table, derived via immunoSEQ multiplex PCR, lists solely in-frame clones and lacks some. The table lists 20,000 to 25,000 clones, less than 90% of them singletons, with about an eighth in the top ten. This TCR came from a male donor at least 60 years old with stage I lung adenocarcinoma. The sample in question was peripheral blood, obtained before any cancer treatment. The chain employs TRBV10-3 and TRBJ2-5; 9 nucleotides agree with TRBD1. The CDR3 sequence is CAAWTGVSKETQYF. Here the CDR3 DNA reads TGTGCCGCTTGGACAGGGGTGAGCAAAGAGACCCAGTACTTC.